One and the same sample provided the 9 T cell receptor beta chains below, sequenced in a study of T cells after yellow fever vaccination (dated by TCRdb to between 2017 and 2020). The treatment or condition label here, explained by the study, means: live attenuated yellow fever vaccine strain. The library was obtained by 5' RACE. Reads for this sample came from an Illumina HiSeq 2500. TCRdb cleaned the public reads at Q25 with fastp, built clones with MiXCR and kept in-frame beta chains. Duplicate CDR3 protein sequences are folded into a single record with the most common DNA and genes. Within this sample are some 670,000 distinct CDR3 sequences, with approximately 13% of them counted one time only. The ten largest clones capture just under 15% of the sample. Here the sequenced sample was PBMCs, taken on the day of the yellow fever booster vaccination. The receptors were gathered from a man aged 30 to 45 who received the YFV17D yellow fever vaccine.

In regard to this clonotype: This may arise from a read error, as a much more abundant clone is one base away. The gene calls are TRBV7-3 and TRBJ2-5, with D perhaps matching TRBD2 (5 bases). CDR3 length: 14 residues. V was pared by 4 bases and J by 1 base, with 10 bases between. Germline-derived CDR1 and CDR2 are SGHTA and FQGTGA. The CDR3 region is CASSSEGGQETQYF. CDR3 coding DNA: TGTGCCAGCAGCTCAGAGGGCGGCCAAGAGACCCAGTACTTC.

The chain is built from TRBV5-4 and TRBJ2-1, with D perhaps TRBD1 (5 bases). Germline V CDR1 and CDR2: SGHNT, YYREEE (reference sequence). CDR3 length: 12 residues. V lost 6 bases and J 9 bases, leaving 13 bases between the germline ends. DNA for the CDR3: TGTGCCAGCAAACCAGGGTACGGTGAGCAGTTCTTC. Its translation is CASKPGYGEQFF.

This chain joins TRBV20-1 and TRBJ2-1, with D perhaps TRBD2 (5 bases). Germline CDR1 DFQATT, CDR2 SNEGSKA (reference sequence). This CDR3 is built from 18 residues. The ends were cut back, 1 base at V and 1 base at J, with 20 bases in the middle. The DNA of the CDR3 is TGCAGTGCTAGAGGAGGGTTCATAACGGGGAAATCCTACAATGAGCAGTTCTTC. It codes for CSARGGFITGKSYNEQFF.

This chain joins TRBV9 and TRBJ2-1; 8 nucleotides agree with TRBD2. Germline CDR1 and CDR2: SGDLS and YYNGEE. V lost 3 bases to trimming and J lost 0 bases; unmatched junction nucleotides: 5. The CDR3 sequence is 16 residues long. The CDR3 loop is CASSGSGTSSYNEQFF. The CDR3 DNA sequence: TGTGCCAGCAGCGGATCCGGGACTAGCTCCTACAATGAGCAGTTCTTC.

Only a few counts were recorded for this clonotype. The gene calls are TRBV20-1 and TRBJ1-1; D call uncertain. The germline gives CDR1 DFQATT, CDR2 SNEGSKA (reference sequence). The CDR3 runs 13 residues. Trimming cost V 1 base and J 3 bases, with 9 bases left between them. The CDR3 region has the DNA TGCAGTGCTAGAGCTGGGTATTACACTGAAGCTTTCTTT. It encodes CSARAGYYTEAFF.

This chain joins TRBV5-6 and TRBJ2-2; D is perhaps TRBD1 or TRBD2 (5 bases each). Germline V gene data show CDR1 as SGHDT and CDR2 as YYEEEE. Trimming stripped 4 bases from V and 7 bases from J, with 14 bases between. The CDR3 totals 14 residues. Here the CDR3 DNA reads TGTGCCAGCAGCGTCGCCGGGACGGGCGGGGAGCTGTTTTTT. Protein product: CASSVAGTGGELFF.

The chain combines TRBV6-5 with TRBJ2-1; 7 nucleotides match TRBD1. This CDR3 spans 17 amino acids. Germline loops: CDR1 MNHEY, CDR2 SVGAGI. Trimming removed 0 bases from V and 12 bases from J; junction bases left unmatched: 17. CDR3 amino acids: CASSYSRGTEGTVMQFF. CDR3 in DNA: TGTGCCAGCAGTTACTCTAGGGGTACTGAGGGGACAGTCATGCAGTTCTTC.

This clonotype was counted many times. V gene TRBV5-4 combines with J gene TRBJ2-7, with D unclear. The CDR3 loop spans 12 amino acids. CDR1 and CDR2 (germline): SGHNT, YYREEE (reference sequence). V lost 4 bases, J lost 0 bases, and 5 bases lay in between. CDR3 bases: TGTGCCAGCAGCCAGAGCTCCTACGAGCAGTACTTC. Its translation: CASSQSSYEQYF. Using reference TRBV5-4 and TRBJ2-7 for the parts outside the CDR3, the full variable domain is ETGVTQSPTHLIKTRGQQVTLRCSSQSGHNTVSWYQQALGQGPQFIFQYYREEENGRGNFPPRFSGLQFPNYSSELNVNALELDDSALYLCASSQSSYEQYFGPGTRLTVT.

This chain uses TRBV12-3 or TRBV12-4 with TRBJ2-5, with unresolved D. V was trimmed by 4 bases and J by 9 bases, leaving 12 bases between them. There are 12 residues in the CDR3. The CDR3 sequence is CASSSSTAPQYF. Written as DNA, the CDR3 is TGTGCCAGCAGTTCCTCAACAGCGCCCCAGTACTTC.